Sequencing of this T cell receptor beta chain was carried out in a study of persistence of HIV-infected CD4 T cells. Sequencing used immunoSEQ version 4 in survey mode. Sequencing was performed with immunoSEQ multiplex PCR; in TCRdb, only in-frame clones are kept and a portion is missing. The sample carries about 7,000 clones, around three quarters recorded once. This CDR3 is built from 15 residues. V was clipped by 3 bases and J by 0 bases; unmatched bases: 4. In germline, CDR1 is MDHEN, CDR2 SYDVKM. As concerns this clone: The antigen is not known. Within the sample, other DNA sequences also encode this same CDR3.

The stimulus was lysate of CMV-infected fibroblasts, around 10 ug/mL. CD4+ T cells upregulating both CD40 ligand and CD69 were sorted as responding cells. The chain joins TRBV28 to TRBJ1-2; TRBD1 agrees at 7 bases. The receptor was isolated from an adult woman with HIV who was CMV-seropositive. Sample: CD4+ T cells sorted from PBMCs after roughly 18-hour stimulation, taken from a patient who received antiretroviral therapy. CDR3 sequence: CASSFPTGANYGYTF. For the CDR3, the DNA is TGTGCCAGCAGTTTTCCCACAGGGGCTAACTATGGCTACACCTTC.